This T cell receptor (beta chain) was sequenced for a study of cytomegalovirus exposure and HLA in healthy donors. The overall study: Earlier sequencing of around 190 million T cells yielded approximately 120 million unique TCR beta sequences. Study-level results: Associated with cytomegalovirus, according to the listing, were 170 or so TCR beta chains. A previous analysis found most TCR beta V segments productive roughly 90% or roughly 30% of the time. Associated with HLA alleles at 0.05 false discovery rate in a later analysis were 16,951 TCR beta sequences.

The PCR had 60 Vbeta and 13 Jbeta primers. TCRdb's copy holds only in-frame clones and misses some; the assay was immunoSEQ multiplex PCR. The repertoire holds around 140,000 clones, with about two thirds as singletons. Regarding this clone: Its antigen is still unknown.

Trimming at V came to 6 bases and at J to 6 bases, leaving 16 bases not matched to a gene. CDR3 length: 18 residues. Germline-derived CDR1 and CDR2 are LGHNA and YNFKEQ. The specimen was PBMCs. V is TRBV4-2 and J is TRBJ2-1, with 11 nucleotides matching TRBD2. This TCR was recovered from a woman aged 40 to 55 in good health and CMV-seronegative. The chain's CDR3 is CASSLFRRVAGGPNEQFF. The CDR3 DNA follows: TGTGCCAGCAGTCTTTTTAGGAGGGTAGCGGGGGGGCCCAATGAGCAGTTCTTC.